The rows below give T cell receptor beta chains drawn from one sample of a study of OX40 agonist ivuxolimab in advanced cancers. Clones were read by immunoSEQ multiplex PCR, and TCRdb kept only the in-frame ones, dropping some. The sample consists of over 80,000 clones, 80% to 90% of them appearing once. Sample: CD4+ or CD8+ T cells sorted from blood, taken in a trial of the OX40 agonist ivuxolimab. These receptors all stem from an adult with an advanced solid tumor such as melanoma, head and neck, liver or kidney cancer. The CDR3 runs from the conserved cysteine through the conserved F or W. A D gene is named only where the DNA matches it firmly.

v_call,d_call,j_call,cdr3_aa
TRBV5-6,NA,TRBJ2-7,CASSRPPEVAEQYF
TRBV5-1,NA,TRBJ2-5,CASSVDSTETQYF
TRBV18,NA,TRBJ2-2,CASSPPTTGELFF
TRBV30,NA,TRBJ1-5,CACRQDGQPQHF
TRBV11-2,TRBD2,TRBJ2-5,CASSLETSAPGDF
TRBV5-1,NA,TRBJ1-1,CASSLERNTEAFF
TRBV18,NA,TRBJ2-1,CASSPPSDGYNEQFF
TRBV2,NA,TRBJ1-1,CASVRDQKDLALF
TRBV29-1,NA,TRBJ2-1,CSVVGGPNEQFF
TRBV6-5,TRBD1,TRBJ2-5,CASSYGDRELETQYF
TRBV30,TRBD1,TRBJ1-1,CAWGTGIDTEAFF
TRBV10-1,NA,TRBJ2-7,CASSESISSEQYF
TRBV27,TRBD1,TRBJ1-1,CASSLDRTGVAFF
TRBV27,TRBD2,TRBJ2-7,CASSPWGTSGTYEQYF
TRBV29-1,NA,TRBJ2-5,CSVSPIQETQYF
TRBV2,NA,TRBJ2-6,CASKGHRSGANVLTF
TRBV28,TRBD1,TRBJ1-2,CASSPQGAGNYGYTF
TRBV11-2,NA,TRBJ1-3,CASSLVRHSGNTIYF
TRBV4-1,TRBD2,TRBJ2-3,CASSQGGLAGGPLDTQYF